A selection of T cell receptor beta chains follows, all from one sample in a study of blood T cells in healthy people across ages. TCRdb redid the calling of the 5' RACE reads with MiXCR, one entry per CDR3 protein. Here the sample spans about 760,000 distinct CDR3 sequences, 20% to 25% being singletons. In addition, the sample was reused for a study of T cells of mothers and their children.

The sample was blood. The receptors derive from a boy between 10 and 17 years old in good health. CDR3s include the opening cysteine and the closing phenylalanine or tryptophan. The order of the fields is D gene, V gene, J gene, clone size, CDR3 length, CDR3 DNA, CDR3 protein. A D gene is named only where the DNA matches it firmly. A clone size is listed for some rows: how often the clone was seen (once, few, many), or a class if it is expanded.

D gene: .
V gene: TRBV28
J gene: TRBJ2-3
clone size: .
CDR3 length: 14
CDR3 DNA: TGTGCCAGCACTGGGACAAAAAGCACAGATACGCAGTATTTT
CDR3 protein: CASTGTKSTDTQYF

D gene: .
V gene: TRBV29-1
J gene: TRBJ2-7
clone size: .
CDR3 length: 12
CDR3 DNA: TGCAGCGTTGGGGGTGGGGGGCACGAGCAGTACTTC
CDR3 protein: CSVGGGGHEQYF

D gene: TRBD2
V gene: TRBV11-2
J gene: TRBJ2-1
clone size: .
CDR3 length: 16
CDR3 DNA: TGTGCCAGCAGCCTTAGTAGCGGGAGTTCCTACAATGGGCAGTTCTTC
CDR3 protein: CASSLSSGSSYNGQFF

D gene: .
V gene: TRBV21-1
J gene: TRBJ2-7
clone size: few
CDR3 length: 18
CDR3 DNA: TGTGCCATCTCCGCGAGGGCCCGCTTGCGGAACCTTTACTACGAGCAGTACTTC
CDR3 protein: CAISARARLRNLYYEQYF

D gene: TRBD1
V gene: TRBV20-1
J gene: TRBJ1-6
clone size: few
CDR3 length: 13
CDR3 DNA: TGCAGTGCTAGGGACAGGGGTAGCTCACCCCTCCACTTT
CDR3 protein: CSARDRGSSPLHF

D gene: .
V gene: TRBV12-3/TRBV12-4
J gene: TRBJ1-4
clone size: .
CDR3 length: 16
CDR3 DNA: TGTGCCAGCAGTTCGCCCGGTGGGATCACTAATGAAAAACTGTTTTTT
CDR3 protein: CASSSPGGITNEKLFF

D gene: .
V gene: TRBV25-1
J gene: TRBJ1-2
clone size: few
CDR3 length: 13
CDR3 DNA: TGTGCCAGCAGTGAATACAGAGGGAGGAGCTACACCTTC
CDR3 protein: CASSEYRGRSYTF

D gene: TRBD1
V gene: TRBV6-6
J gene: TRBJ1-4
clone size: few
CDR3 length: 13
CDR3 DNA: TGTGCCAGTATGACAGGGACTAATGAAAAACTGTTTTTT
CDR3 protein: CASMTGTNEKLFF

D gene: .
V gene: TRBV18
J gene: TRBJ2-5
clone size: .
CDR3 length: 14
CDR3 DNA: TGTGCCAGCTCACCACCCACTACTAAAGAGACCCAGTACTTC
CDR3 protein: CASSPPTTKETQYF

D gene: .
V gene: TRBV4-3
J gene: TRBJ2-6
clone size: few
CDR3 length: 22
CDR3 DNA: TGCGCCAGCAGCCAACTTCCCCAAGGGAGGCTTCCGTCCCTCACTGGGGCCAACGTCCTGACTTTC
CDR3 protein: CASSQLPQGRLPSLTGANVLTF

D gene: TRBD1
V gene: TRBV6-2/TRBV6-3
J gene: TRBJ1-2
clone size: few
CDR3 length: 13
CDR3 DNA: TGTGCCAGCAGCAACAGGGGATATGATGGCTACACCTTC
CDR3 protein: CASSNRGYDGYTF

D gene: .
V gene: TRBV7-2
J gene: TRBJ2-2
clone size: .
CDR3 length: 15
CDR3 DNA: TGTGCCAGCAGCTTGGGCTTCGCGAACACCGGGGAGCTGTTTTTT
CDR3 protein: CASSLGFANTGELFF

D gene: TRBD2
V gene: TRBV20-1
J gene: TRBJ2-7
clone size: .
CDR3 length: 15
CDR3 DNA: TGCAGTGCTAGAGCCGGGACTAGCGGGAGCAGCGAGCAGTACTTC
CDR3 protein: CSARAGTSGSSEQYF

D gene: .
V gene: TRBV12-3/TRBV12-4
J gene: TRBJ2-5
clone size: .
CDR3 length: 16
CDR3 DNA: TGTGCCAGCAGCTATACACTGGGTGCAATCCAAGAGACCCAGTACTTC
CDR3 protein: CASSYTLGAIQETQYF

D gene: .
V gene: TRBV12-3/TRBV12-4
J gene: TRBJ1-4
clone size: few
CDR3 length: 14
CDR3 DNA: TGTGCCAGCAGTTTAGCGGACATGGGGGAAAAACTGTTTTTT
CDR3 protein: CASSLADMGEKLFF

D gene: .
V gene: TRBV2
J gene: TRBJ1-1
clone size: .
CDR3 length: 11
CDR3 DNA: TGTGCCTCCCAGAGGGCCACTGAAGCTTTCTTT
CDR3 protein: CASQRATEAFF

D gene: .
V gene: TRBV14
J gene: TRBJ1-6
clone size: few
CDR3 length: 17
CDR3 DNA: TGTGCCAGCAGCCAATTAGGGGGAAGCTCCTATAATTCACCCCTCCACTTT
CDR3 protein: CASSQLGGSSYNSPLHF

D gene: .
V gene: TRBV4-3
J gene: TRBJ2-5
clone size: many
CDR3 length: 13
CDR3 DNA: TGCGCCAGCAGCCAAGTTGCCGGCGAGACCCAGTACTTC
CDR3 protein: CASSQVAGETQYF

D gene: .
V gene: TRBV27
J gene: TRBJ2-1
clone size: .
CDR3 length: 14
CDR3 DNA: TGTGCCAGCACGGGGCTTGGCTCCTACAATGAGCAGTTCTTC
CDR3 protein: CASTGLGSYNEQFF

D gene: TRBD2
V gene: TRBV28
J gene: TRBJ2-5
clone size: .
CDR3 length: 11
CDR3 DNA: TGTGCCAGCAGGCGCTCGGGACTAGCATCCTTC
CDR3 protein: CASRRSGLASF

D gene: TRBD2
V gene: TRBV19
J gene: TRBJ2-3
clone size: once
CDR3 length: 15
CDR3 DNA: TGTGCCAGTAGTAGAACTAGCGGGAGATCAGATACGCAGTATTTT
CDR3 protein: CASSRTSGRSDTQYF

D gene: .
V gene: TRBV7-2
J gene: TRBJ2-7
clone size: .
CDR3 length: 14
CDR3 DNA: TGTGCCAGCAGTTCCCCGCCCCAGAGTCACGAGCAGTACTTC
CDR3 protein: CASSSPPQSHEQYF

D gene: TRBD1
V gene: TRBV20-1
J gene: TRBJ2-5
clone size: many
CDR3 length: 13
CDR3 DNA: TGCAGTGCTAACAGGGGTTTGGGTGAGACCCAGTACTTC
CDR3 protein: CSANRGLGETQYF

D gene: TRBD2
V gene: TRBV29-1
J gene: TRBJ2-1
clone size: .
CDR3 length: 13
CDR3 DNA: TGCAGCGCGAGCCTAGCGGGAACCGATGAGCAGTTCTTC
CDR3 protein: CSASLAGTDEQFF

D gene: .
V gene: TRBV29-1
J gene: TRBJ1-2
clone size: .
CDR3 length: 12
CDR3 DNA: TGCAGCTCAAGGACAGAGAACTATGGCTACACCTTC
CDR3 protein: CSSRTENYGYTF

D gene: .
V gene: TRBV3-1
J gene: TRBJ2-1
clone size: few
CDR3 length: 15
CDR3 DNA: TGTGCCAGCAGCCCTTCTAAGGGGCCAAGTAATGAGCAGTTCTTC
CDR3 protein: CASSPSKGPSNEQFF

D gene: TRBD2
V gene: TRBV4-1
J gene: TRBJ2-7
clone size: few
CDR3 length: 15
CDR3 DNA: TGCGCCAGCAGAAATTGGCTAGCGGGAAGCTACGAGCAGTACTTC
CDR3 protein: CASRNWLAGSYEQYF

D gene: .
V gene: TRBV4-3
J gene: TRBJ2-3
clone size: .
CDR3 length: 15
CDR3 DNA: TGCGCCAGCAGCCCGCAGGGGTCGGGGATGGATACGCAGTATTTT
CDR3 protein: CASSPQGSGMDTQYF

D gene: .
V gene: TRBV7-9
J gene: TRBJ1-2
clone size: .
CDR3 length: 13
CDR3 DNA: TGTGCCAGCAGCTTCAAACAGGGAGGAGGCTACACCTTC
CDR3 protein: CASSFKQGGGYTF

D gene: .
V gene: TRBV29-1
J gene: TRBJ2-7
clone size: few
CDR3 length: 14
CDR3 DNA: TGCAGCGCGGCAGGTGGGGTACCCGCCCTCGAGCAGTACTTC
CDR3 protein: CSAAGGVPALEQYF

D gene: TRBD1
V gene: TRBV7-9
J gene: TRBJ2-7
clone size: few
CDR3 length: 16
CDR3 DNA: TGTGCCAGCAGCAAACCCCCCGACAGGGGGCAATACGAGCAGTACTTC
CDR3 protein: CASSKPPDRGQYEQYF

D gene: TRBD2
V gene: TRBV29-1
J gene: TRBJ2-7
clone size: .
CDR3 length: 16
CDR3 DNA: TGCAGCGTTGAGGCGCCAGGGAGGGAGGGAAACTACGAGCAGTACTTC
CDR3 protein: CSVEAPGREGNYEQYF

D gene: .
V gene: TRBV29-1
J gene: TRBJ2-1
clone size: .
CDR3 length: 13
CDR3 DNA: TGCAGCGTTGAGGCAGGGGTTAACAATGAGCAGTTCTTC
CDR3 protein: CSVEAGVNNEQFF

D gene: TRBD2
V gene: TRBV12-3/TRBV12-4
J gene: TRBJ2-7
clone size: .
CDR3 length: 15
CDR3 DNA: TGTGCCAGCAGTTCTGAGACTAGCGGGAGGGGCGAGCAGTACTTC
CDR3 protein: CASSSETSGRGEQYF

D gene: TRBD2
V gene: TRBV3-1
J gene: TRBJ2-7
clone size: .
CDR3 length: 17
CDR3 DNA: TGTGCCAGCAGCAACCTCACTAGCGGATATTCCTCCTACGAGCAGTACTTC
CDR3 protein: CASSNLTSGYSSYEQYF

D gene: .
V gene: TRBV18
J gene: TRBJ1-1
clone size: few
CDR3 length: 15
CDR3 DNA: TGTGCCAGCTCACCAATCATCCAGGGTAACACTGAAGCTTTCTTT
CDR3 protein: CASSPIIQGNTEAFF

D gene: .
V gene: TRBV29-1
J gene: TRBJ1-1
clone size: .
CDR3 length: 11
CDR3 DNA: TGCAGCGTTGAACTAAGCACTGAAGCTTTCTTT
CDR3 protein: CSVELSTEAFF

D gene: TRBD2
V gene: TRBV18
J gene: TRBJ2-7
clone size: .
CDR3 length: 14
CDR3 DNA: TGTGCCAGCTCACAGCGGGGTAGCTCCTACGAGCAGTACTTC
CDR3 protein: CASSQRGSSYEQYF

D gene: .
V gene: TRBV5-1
J gene: TRBJ2-6
clone size: .
CDR3 length: 14
CDR3 DNA: TGCGCCAGCAGCTTAAGCTCTGGGGCCAACGCCCTGACTTTC
CDR3 protein: CASSLSSGANALTF

D gene: .
V gene: TRBV10-3
J gene: TRBJ2-5
clone size: .
CDR3 length: 12
CDR3 DNA: TGTGCCATCAGTTCAGGGATGGAGACCCAGTACTTC
CDR3 protein: CAISSGMETQYF

D gene: .
V gene: TRBV2
J gene: TRBJ1-3
clone size: few
CDR3 length: 15
CDR3 DNA: TGTGCCAGCAGTGAAGGGGTGCTTGCTGGAAACACCATATATTTT
CDR3 protein: CASSEGVLAGNTIYF

D gene: TRBD2
V gene: TRBV7-2
J gene: TRBJ2-3
clone size: .
CDR3 length: 15
CDR3 DNA: TGTGCCAGCAGCTTACAACTAGCGGGCACAGATACGCAGTATTTT
CDR3 protein: CASSLQLAGTDTQYF

D gene: .
V gene: TRBV20-1
J gene: TRBJ2-3
clone size: few
CDR3 length: 11
CDR3 DNA: TGCAGTGCTTGGGGCACAGATACGCAGTATTTT
CDR3 protein: CSAWGTDTQYF

D gene: .
V gene: TRBV4-3
J gene: TRBJ2-7
clone size: .
CDR3 length: 14
CDR3 DNA: TGCGCCAGCAGCCAAGATACCAGAGTATACGAGCAGTACTTC
CDR3 protein: CASSQDTRVYEQYF

D gene: .
V gene: TRBV13
J gene: TRBJ2-5
clone size: .
CDR3 length: 17
CDR3 DNA: TGTGCCAGCAGCTTAGGCGTAGGGCCTACGATGGTGGAGACCCAGTACTTC
CDR3 protein: CASSLGVGPTMVETQYF

D gene: .
V gene: TRBV5-1
J gene: TRBJ2-7
clone size: few
CDR3 length: 17
CDR3 DNA: TGCGCCAGCAGCTTGGCCGGGGGCTTTCGGTTCTCCTACGAGCAGTACTTC
CDR3 protein: CASSLAGGFRFSYEQYF

D gene: TRBD2
V gene: TRBV12-3/TRBV12-4
J gene: TRBJ2-1
clone size: .
CDR3 length: 14
CDR3 DNA: TGTGCCAGCAGGGGTAGCGGGAGCACCACTGAGCAGTTCTTC
CDR3 protein: CASRGSGSTTEQFF

D gene: .
V gene: TRBV11-2
J gene: TRBJ1-2
clone size: .
CDR3 length: 13
CDR3 DNA: TGTGCCAGCAGCTCAGGACAGACCTTTGGCTACACCTTC
CDR3 protein: CASSSGQTFGYTF

D gene: TRBD2
V gene: TRBV20-1
J gene: TRBJ2-1
clone size: .
CDR3 length: 15
CDR3 DNA: TGCAGTGCCTCAGCGGGAGGGAGCTCCTACAATGAGCAGTTCTTC
CDR3 protein: CSASAGGSSYNEQFF

D gene: .
V gene: TRBV6-2/TRBV6-3
J gene: TRBJ1-5
clone size: .
CDR3 length: 15
CDR3 DNA: TGTGCCAGCAGTACGGTTTTACCCAGCAATCAGCCCCAGCATTTT
CDR3 protein: CASSTVLPSNQPQHF

D gene: TRBD2
V gene: TRBV5-1
J gene: TRBJ2-5
clone size: .
CDR3 length: 15
CDR3 DNA: TGCGCCAGCAGCTCGAGCGGGAGGGCACAAGAGACCCAGTACTTC
CDR3 protein: CASSSSGRAQETQYF

D gene: TRBD2
V gene: TRBV15
J gene: TRBJ2-1
clone size: few
CDR3 length: 15
CDR3 DNA: TGTGCCACCAGCACCTTTAGCGGGGGAGGAGATGAGCAGTTCTTC
CDR3 protein: CATSTFSGGGDEQFF